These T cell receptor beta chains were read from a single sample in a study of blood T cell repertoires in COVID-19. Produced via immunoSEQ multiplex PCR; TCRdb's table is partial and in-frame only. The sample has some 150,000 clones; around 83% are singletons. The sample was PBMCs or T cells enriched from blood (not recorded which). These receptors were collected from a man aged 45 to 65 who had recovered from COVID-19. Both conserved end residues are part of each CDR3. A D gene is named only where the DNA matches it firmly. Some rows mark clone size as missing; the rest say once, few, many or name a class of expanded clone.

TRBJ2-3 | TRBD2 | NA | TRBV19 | CASSRSSGGAGTDTQYF | TGTGCCAGTAGCCGCTCTAGCGGGGGGGCCGGCACAGATACGCAGTATTTT
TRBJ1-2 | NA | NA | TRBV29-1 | CSVAGGGSNYGYTF | TGCAGCGTTGCGGGCGGGGGGAGCAACTATGGCTACACCTTC
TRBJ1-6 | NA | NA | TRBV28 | CAGRQAPYNSPLHF | TGTGCCGGTCGGCAGGCCCCCTATAATTCACCCCTCCACTTT
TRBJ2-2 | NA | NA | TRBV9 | CASSVDSVRASGELFF | TGTGCCAGCAGCGTAGATTCGGTCAGGGCCTCCGGGGAGCTGTTTTTT
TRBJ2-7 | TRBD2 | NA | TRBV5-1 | CASSPGTSGYLSSYEQYF | TGCGCCAGCAGCCCTGGGACTAGCGGATATCTAAGCTCCTACGAGCAGTACTTC
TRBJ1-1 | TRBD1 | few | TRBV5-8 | CASSQRQGGGTEAFF | TGTGCCAGCAGCCAAAGACAGGGGGGAGGCACTGAAGCTTTCTTT
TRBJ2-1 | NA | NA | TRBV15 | CATSTDLGNNEQFF | TGTGCCACCAGCACTGACCTAGGAAACAATGAGCAGTTCTTC
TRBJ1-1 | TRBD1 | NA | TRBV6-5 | CASRDRGNGGTEAFF | TGTGCCAGCAGGGACAGGGGTAACGGGGGCACTGAAGCTTTCTTT
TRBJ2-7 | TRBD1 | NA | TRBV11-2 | CASSFTGVEQYF | TGTGCCAGCAGCTTCACAGGGGTCGAGCAGTACTTC
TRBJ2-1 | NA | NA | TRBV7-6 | CASSLVETLYNEQFF | TGTGCCAGCAGCTTAGTCGAGACTCTTTACAATGAGCAGTTCTTC
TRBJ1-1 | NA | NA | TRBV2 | CASSPTGTAGTEAFF | TGTGCCAGCAGCCCCACAGGGACCGCAGGCACTGAAGCTTTCTTT
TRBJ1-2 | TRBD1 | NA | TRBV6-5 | CASNYLSGQGDGYTF | TGTGCCAGCAATTACCTATCCGGACAGGGGGATGGCTACACCTTC
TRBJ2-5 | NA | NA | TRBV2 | CASSEFNQGETQYF | TGTGCCAGCAGTGAATTTAATCAGGGAGAGACCCAGTACTTC
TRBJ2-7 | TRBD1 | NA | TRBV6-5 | CASSYTGQGAVQYF | TGTGCCAGCAGTTACACCGGACAGGGGGCGGTGCAGTACTTC
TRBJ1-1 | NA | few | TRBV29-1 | CSVRGTEAFF | TGCAGCGTTCGGGGTACTGAAGCTTTCTTT
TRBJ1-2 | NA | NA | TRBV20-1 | CSVGGVSGYTF | TGCAGTGTAGGGGGAGTGAGTGGCTACACCTTC
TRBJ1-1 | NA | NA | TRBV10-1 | CASREQMNTEAFF | TGCGCCAGCAGGGAACAGATGAACACTGAAGCTTTCTTT
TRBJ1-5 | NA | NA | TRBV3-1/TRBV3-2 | CASSRRGDGSQPQHF | TGTGCCAGCAGCCGGCGGGGGGACGGAAGTCAGCCCCAGCATTTT
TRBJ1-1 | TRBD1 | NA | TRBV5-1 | CASSRGRDDTEAFF | TGCGCCAGCAGCAGGGGGCGCGATGACACTGAAGCTTTCTTT
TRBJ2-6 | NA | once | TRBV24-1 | CATSDISGAGANVLTF | TGTGCCACCAGTGATATATCGGGGGCTGGGGCCAACGTCCTGACTTTC
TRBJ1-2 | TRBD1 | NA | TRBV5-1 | CASSLDRGYGYTF | TGCGCCAGCAGCTTAGACAGGGGGTATGGCTACACCTTC
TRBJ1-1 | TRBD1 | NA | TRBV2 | CASSERQGARTEAFF | TGTGCCAGCAGTGAAAGACAGGGGGCGCGCACTGAAGCTTTCTTT
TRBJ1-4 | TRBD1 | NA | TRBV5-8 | CASNGVRDRNEKLFF | TGTGCCAGCAACGGAGTTCGGGACAGAAATGAAAAACTGTTTTTT
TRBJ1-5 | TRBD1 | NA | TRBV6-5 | CASSSKGQGRNQPQHF | TGTGCCAGCAGTTCGAAGGGACAGGGTCGCAATCAGCCCCAGCATTTT
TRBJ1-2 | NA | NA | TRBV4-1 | CASSRTPGEINYGYTF | TGCGCCAGCAGCCGGACGCCAGGGGAAATTAACTATGGCTACACCTTC
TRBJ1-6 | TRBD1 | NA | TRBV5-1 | CASSPGQGRPPLHF | TGCGCCAGCAGCCCGGGACAGGGTAGGCCACCCCTCCACTTT
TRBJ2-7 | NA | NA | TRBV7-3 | CASSLAGNYEQYF | TGTGCCAGCAGCTTGGCAGGGAACTACGAGCAGTACTTC
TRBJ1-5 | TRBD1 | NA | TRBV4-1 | CASSQEKAGGQPQHF | TGCGCCAGCAGCCAAGAAAAGGCAGGGGGTCAGCCCCAGCATTTT
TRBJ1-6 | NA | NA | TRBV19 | CASSIRNSNNSPLHF | TGTGCCAGTAGTATCCGGAACAGCAATAATTCACCCCTCCACTTT
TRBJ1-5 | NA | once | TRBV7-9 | CASSLQGGDFQPQHF | TGTGCCAGCAGCTTACAGGGCGGTGACTTTCAGCCCCAGCATTTT
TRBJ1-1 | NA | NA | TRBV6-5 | CASSTLRVTEAFF | TGTGCCAGCAGCACACTCAGGGTCACTGAAGCTTTCTTT
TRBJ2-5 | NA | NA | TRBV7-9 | CASAMTGLIETQYF | TGTGCCAGCGCAATGACAGGTCTGATTGAGACCCAGTACTTC
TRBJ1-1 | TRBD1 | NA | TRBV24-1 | CATSSGGLNTEAFF | TGTGCCACCAGCTCAGGGGGGCTGAACACTGAAGCTTTCTTT
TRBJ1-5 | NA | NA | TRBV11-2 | CASSRGDNQPQHF | TGTGCCAGCAGTCGCGGGGACAATCAGCCCCAGCATTTT
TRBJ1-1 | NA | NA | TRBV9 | CASSTDTKGTEAFF | TGTGCCAGCAGCACGGACACTAAGGGAACTGAAGCTTTCTTT
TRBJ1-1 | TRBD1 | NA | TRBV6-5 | CASRRTGNTEAFF | TGTGCCAGCAGGCGGACAGGGAACACTGAAGCTTTCTTT
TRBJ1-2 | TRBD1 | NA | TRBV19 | CASTGQGWYYGYTF | TGTGCCAGCACGGGACAGGGGTGGTACTATGGCTACACCTTC